This T cell receptor beta chain was recovered during a study of shared clonotypes between healthy human individuals. Here immunoSEQ multiplex PCR was the method, and the copy in TCRdb shows in-frame clones only, minus some. The profile shows fewer than 650,000 clones, around 78% of them singletons. V was clipped by 6 bases and J by 8 bases, with 16 bases between them. The CDR3 is 13 residues long. Germline V gene lookup returns CDR1 SNHLY and CDR2 FYNNEI. This clonotype was sampled from a woman aged 35 to 49 in good health. Some clones in this sample may be carry-over from other donors' samples. V gene TRBV2 combines with J gene TRBJ1-2, with a weak D call TRBD1 (6 bases). What was sequenced was PBMCs. CDR3 sequence (DNA): TGTGCCAGCAGGAGGGGGGAGGTTGGAGGCTACACCTTC. Amino acid sequence: CASRRGEVGGYTF.